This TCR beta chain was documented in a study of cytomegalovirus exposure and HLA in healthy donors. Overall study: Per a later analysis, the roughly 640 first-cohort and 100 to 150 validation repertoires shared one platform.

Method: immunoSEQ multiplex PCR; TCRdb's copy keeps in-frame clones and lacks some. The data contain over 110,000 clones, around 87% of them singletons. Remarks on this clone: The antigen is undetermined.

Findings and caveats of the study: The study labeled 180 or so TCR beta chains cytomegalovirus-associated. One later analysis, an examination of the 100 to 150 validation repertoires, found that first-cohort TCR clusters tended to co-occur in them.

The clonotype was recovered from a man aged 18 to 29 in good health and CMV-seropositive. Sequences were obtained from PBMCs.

Written as DNA, the CDR3 is TGTGCCAGCAGTTACGGTGACAGCACTGAAGCTTTCTTT. Translating it yields CASSYGDSTEAFF. The chain links TRBV6-5 to TRBJ1-1; possible D gene TRBD1, 5 bases. The CDR3 sequence is 13 residues long. With 2 bases removed from V and 4 bases from J, the gap between germline ends came to 8 bases. Germline V gene lookup returns CDR1 MNHEY and CDR2 SVGAGI.